Listed below are T cell receptor beta chains from one sample, sequenced in a study of blood T cell repertoires in COVID-19. Sequencing was performed with immunoSEQ multiplex PCR; in TCRdb, only in-frame clones are kept and a portion is missing. There are some 120,000 clones in the sample; around nine tenths occur only once, and 4% to 5% lies in the top ten. Sequencing was done on a sample of peripheral blood. The receptor set was obtained from a man in his forties with acute or convalescent COVID-19. CDR3s include the opening cysteine and the closing phenylalanine or tryptophan. Fields, in order: J gene, V gene, clone size, D gene, CDR3 protein, CDR3 DNA. A D gene is named only where the DNA matches it firmly. Not every row has a clone size; where given, it reads once, few, many or a size class.

J gene: TRBJ1-5
V gene: TRBV7-9
clone size: -
D gene: -
CDR3 protein: CASSQGYQPQHF
CDR3 DNA: TGTGCCAGCAGCCAGGGGTATCAGCCCCAGCATTTT

J gene: TRBJ1-1
V gene: TRBV6-2/TRBV6-3
clone size: -
D gene: -
CDR3 protein: CASSLEAVNTEAFF
CDR3 DNA: TGTGCCAGCAGCCTAGAGGCGGTGAACACTGAAGCTTTCTTT

J gene: TRBJ2-1
V gene: TRBV2
clone size: -
D gene: -
CDR3 protein: CARRAAQSSYNEQFF
CDR3 DNA: TGTGCCAGGCGAGCGGCCCAGAGCTCCTACAATGAGCAGTTCTTC

J gene: TRBJ2-3
V gene: TRBV11-3
clone size: -
D gene: -
CDR3 protein: CASSLSRSDTQYF
CDR3 DNA: TGTGCCAGCAGCTTAAGTCGGTCCGATACGCAGTATTTT

J gene: TRBJ1-2
V gene: TRBV5-4
clone size: -
D gene: -
CDR3 protein: CASTSDRGNYGYTF
CDR3 DNA: TGTGCCAGCACCTCGGACAGAGGCAACTATGGCTACACCTTC

J gene: TRBJ1-5
V gene: TRBV19
clone size: -
D gene: TRBD1
CDR3 protein: CASSDREGIGNQPQHF
CDR3 DNA: TGTGCCAGTTCGGACAGGGAGGGTATAGGCAATCAGCCCCAGCATTTT

J gene: TRBJ2-1
V gene: TRBV2
clone size: once
D gene: -
CDR3 protein: CASSERVYNEQFF
CDR3 DNA: TGTGCCAGCAGTGAACGGGTTTACAATGAGCAGTTCTTC

J gene: TRBJ1-1
V gene: TRBV29-1
clone size: -
D gene: -
CDR3 protein: CSVGHSRGNTEAFF
CDR3 DNA: TGCAGCGTTGGACACTCTAGGGGGAACACTGAAGCTTTCTTT

J gene: TRBJ2-1
V gene: TRBV4-2
clone size: -
D gene: TRBD2
CDR3 protein: CASSQERTSGYEQFF
CDR3 DNA: TGTGCCAGCAGCCAAGAGAGGACTAGCGGGTATGAGCAGTTCTTC

J gene: TRBJ2-3
V gene: TRBV7-9
clone size: few
D gene: -
CDR3 protein: CASRESTYSSTDTQYF
CDR3 DNA: TGTGCCAGCAGGGAGAGCACCTACTCTAGCACAGATACGCAGTATTTT

J gene: TRBJ1-6
V gene: TRBV11-2
clone size: -
D gene: TRBD1
CDR3 protein: CASSPGTGLGPLHF
CDR3 DNA: TGTGCCAGCAGCCCCGGGACAGGATTAGGGCCCCTCCACTTT

J gene: TRBJ2-7
V gene: TRBV6-1
clone size: -
D gene: -
CDR3 protein: CASSQTTTGHYEQYF
CDR3 DNA: TGTGCCAGCAGTCAGACCACGACAGGACACTACGAGCAGTACTTC

J gene: TRBJ1-2
V gene: TRBV2
clone size: -
D gene: TRBD1
CDR3 protein: CASTLETGFGYTF
CDR3 DNA: TGTGCCAGCACCCTCGAGACAGGGTTTGGCTACACCTTC

J gene: TRBJ1-1
V gene: TRBV30
clone size: -
D gene: -
CDR3 protein: CALVGVNTEAFF
CDR3 DNA: TGTGCCCTCGTAGGGGTGAACACTGAAGCTTTCTTT

J gene: TRBJ2-7
V gene: TRBV30
clone size: -
D gene: TRBD2
CDR3 protein: CAWSGTSRTYEQYF
CDR3 DNA: TGTGCCTGGAGTGGGACTAGCCGTACCTACGAGCAGTACTTC

J gene: TRBJ1-6
V gene: TRBV6-1
clone size: -
D gene: -
CDR3 protein: CASSAQVRQTDSPLHF
CDR3 DNA: TGTGCCAGCAGTGCACAGGTTCGTCAAACTGATTCACCCCTCCACTTT

J gene: TRBJ2-5
V gene: TRBV3-1/TRBV3-2
clone size: -
D gene: TRBD2
CDR3 protein: CASSQAPSGGDGETQYF
CDR3 DNA: TGTGCCAGCAGCCAAGCCCCTAGCGGGGGGGACGGAGAGACCCAGTACTTC

J gene: TRBJ1-1
V gene: TRBV7-9
clone size: few
D gene: TRBD1
CDR3 protein: CASSLQGAHTEAFF
CDR3 DNA: TGTGCCAGCAGCTTACAGGGGGCACACACTGAAGCTTTCTTT

J gene: TRBJ2-5
V gene: TRBV9
clone size: -
D gene: TRBD2
CDR3 protein: CASSVLTSGSPIQETQYF
CDR3 DNA: TGTGCCAGCAGCGTTCTGACTAGCGGGAGTCCAATTCAAGAGACCCAGTACTTC

J gene: TRBJ2-7
V gene: TRBV7-2
clone size: -
D gene: TRBD2
CDR3 protein: CASSFTSGMIYEQYF
CDR3 DNA: TGTGCCAGCAGCTTTACTAGCGGGATGATCTACGAGCAGTACTTC

J gene: TRBJ2-1
V gene: TRBV5-8
clone size: -
D gene: -
CDR3 protein: CASSFSRDNEQFF
CDR3 DNA: TGTGCCAGCAGCTTTTCGAGGGACAATGAGCAGTTCTTC

J gene: TRBJ1-5
V gene: TRBV2
clone size: -
D gene: TRBD1
CDR3 protein: CASSEVRGQGASQPQHF
CDR3 DNA: TGTGCCAGCAGTGAAGTAAGGGGTCAGGGGGCGAGTCAGCCCCAGCATTTT

J gene: TRBJ1-5
V gene: TRBV6-4
clone size: -
D gene: -
CDR3 protein: CASKITGSNQPQHF
CDR3 DNA: TGTGCCAGCAAGATCACAGGTAGCAATCAGCCCCAGCATTTT

J gene: TRBJ1-2
V gene: TRBV27
clone size: -
D gene: -
CDR3 protein: CASSSGSYGYTF
CDR3 DNA: TGTGCCAGCAGTTCAGGTAGCTATGGCTACACCTTC

J gene: TRBJ1-5
V gene: TRBV18
clone size: -
D gene: -
CDR3 protein: CASSPGSSGQPQHF
CDR3 DNA: TGTGCCAGCTCACCAGGGTCGTCGGGTCAGCCCCAGCATTTT

J gene: TRBJ2-3
V gene: TRBV5-5
clone size: -
D gene: -
CDR3 protein: CASSSILDTQYF
CDR3 DNA: TGTGCCAGCAGCTCTATCCTAGATACGCAGTATTTT

J gene: TRBJ1-1
V gene: TRBV19
clone size: once
D gene: TRBD1
CDR3 protein: CASTYLPGGDTEAFF
CDR3 DNA: TGTGCCAGTACCTATTTACCAGGGGGAGACACTGAAGCTTTCTTT

J gene: TRBJ1-6
V gene: TRBV5-1
clone size: -
D gene: -
CDR3 protein: CASQEQAGQSYNSPLHF
CDR3 DNA: TGCGCCAGTCAAGAGCAGGCGGGTCAGTCCTATAATTCACCCCTCCACTTT

J gene: TRBJ1-2
V gene: TRBV29-1
clone size: -
D gene: TRBD1
CDR3 protein: CSVEPRQGRYGYTF
CDR3 DNA: TGCAGCGTTGAACCCCGACAGGGAAGGTATGGCTACACCTTC

J gene: TRBJ1-4
V gene: TRBV10-3
clone size: once
D gene: -
CDR3 protein: CAISGEGANEKLFF
CDR3 DNA: TGTGCCATCAGTGGGGAGGGCGCGAATGAAAAACTGTTTTTT